This T cell receptor beta chain derives from a study of shared clonotypes between healthy human individuals. The assay was immunoSEQ multiplex PCR, and TCRdb's table has in-frame clones only and misses some. The sample contains 2 million to 2.5 million clones, around 95% of which appear only once. Losses at the gene ends were 4 bases for V and 6 bases for J; bases not matched to a gene: 6. CDR3 size: 15 residues. In germline, CDR1 is SGHNT, CDR2 YYREEE (reference sequence). General study points: Depth of sequencing was expected to influence donor clonotype sharing. Naive subsets, compared against memory subsets, generally had larger estimated richness values.

Donors, healthy HIV-negative adults, lacked recent acute infections or vaccinations. Every contributor of samples was a Caucasian grown-up residing in Nashville, Tennessee. Regarding this clone: Its cognate antigen is unknown.

The sequencing sample was made of naive CD4+ T cells sorted from blood. Subset given: CD45RA+ positively selected. This rearrangement joins TRBV5-4 to TRBJ2-1; 11 bases fit TRBD2. This clonotype originated in a man between 18 and 29 years old in good health. The CDR3 protein is CASSRLAGGTNEQFF. The CDR3, as DNA: TGTGCCAGCAGCCGGCTAGCGGGAGGAACCAATGAGCAGTTCTTC.